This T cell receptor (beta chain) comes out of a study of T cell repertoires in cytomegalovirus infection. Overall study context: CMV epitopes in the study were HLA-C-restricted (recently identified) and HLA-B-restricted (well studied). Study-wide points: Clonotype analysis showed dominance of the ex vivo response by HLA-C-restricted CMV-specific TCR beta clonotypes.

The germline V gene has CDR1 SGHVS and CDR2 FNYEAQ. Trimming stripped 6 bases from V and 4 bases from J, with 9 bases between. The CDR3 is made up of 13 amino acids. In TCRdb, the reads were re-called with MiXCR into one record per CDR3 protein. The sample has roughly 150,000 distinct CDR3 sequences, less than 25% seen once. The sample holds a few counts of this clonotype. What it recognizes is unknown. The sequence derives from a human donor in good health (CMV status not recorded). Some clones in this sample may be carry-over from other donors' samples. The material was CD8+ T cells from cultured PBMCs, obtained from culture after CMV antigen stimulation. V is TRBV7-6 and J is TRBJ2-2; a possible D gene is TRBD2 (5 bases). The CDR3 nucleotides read TGTGCCAGCAGGACTACTGCCACCGGGGAGCTGTTTTTT. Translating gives CASRTTATGELFF.